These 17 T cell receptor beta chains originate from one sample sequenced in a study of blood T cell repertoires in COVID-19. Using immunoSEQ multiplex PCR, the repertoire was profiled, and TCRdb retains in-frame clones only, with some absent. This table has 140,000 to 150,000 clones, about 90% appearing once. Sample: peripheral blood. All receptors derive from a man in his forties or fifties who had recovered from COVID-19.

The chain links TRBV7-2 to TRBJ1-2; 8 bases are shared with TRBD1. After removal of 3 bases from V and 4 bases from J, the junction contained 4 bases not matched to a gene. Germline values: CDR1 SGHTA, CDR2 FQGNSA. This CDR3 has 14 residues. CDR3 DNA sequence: TGTGCCAGCAGCTTGACAGGGGAACGCTATGGCTACACCTTC. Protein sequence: CASSLTGERYGYTF. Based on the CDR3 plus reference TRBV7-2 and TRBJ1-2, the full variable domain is GAGVSQSPSNKVTEKGKDVELRCDPISGHTALYWYRQSLGQGLEFLIYFQGNSAPDKSGLPSDRFSAERTGGSVSTLTIQRTQQEDSAVYLCASSLTGERYGYTFGSGTRLTVV.

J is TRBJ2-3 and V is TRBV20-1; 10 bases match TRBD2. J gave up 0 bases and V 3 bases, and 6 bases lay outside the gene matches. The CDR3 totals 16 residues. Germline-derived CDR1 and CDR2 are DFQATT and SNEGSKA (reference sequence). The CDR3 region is CSASSRLAGSTDTQYF. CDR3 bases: TGCAGTGCTAGTTCAAGACTAGCGGGTAGCACAGATACGCAGTATTTT.

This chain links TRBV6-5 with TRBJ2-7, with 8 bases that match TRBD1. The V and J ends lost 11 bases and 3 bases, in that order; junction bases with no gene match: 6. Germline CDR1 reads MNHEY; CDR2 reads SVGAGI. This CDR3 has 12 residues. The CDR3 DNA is TGTGCCTCTCGGACAGGGAGCTACGAGCAGTACTTC. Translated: CASRTGSYEQYF.

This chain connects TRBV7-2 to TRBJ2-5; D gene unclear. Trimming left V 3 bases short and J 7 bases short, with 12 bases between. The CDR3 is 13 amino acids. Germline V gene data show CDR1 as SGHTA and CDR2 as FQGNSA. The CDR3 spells CASSLGGEGTQYF. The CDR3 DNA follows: TGTGCCAGCAGCTTGGGTGGAGAAGGGACCCAGTACTTC.

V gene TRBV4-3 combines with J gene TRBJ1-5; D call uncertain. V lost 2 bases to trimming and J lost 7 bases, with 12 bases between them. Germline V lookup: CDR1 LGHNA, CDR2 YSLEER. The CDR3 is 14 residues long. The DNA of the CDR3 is TGCGCCAGCAGCCAATTTGGCGGTTACCAGCCCCAGCATTTT. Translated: CASSQFGGYQPQHF.

The DNA of the CDR3 is TGCGCCAGCAGCTTGGCCCCAGGGTTAGATACGCAGTATTTT. Protein sequence: CASSLAPGLDTQYF. The chain is built from TRBV5-1 and TRBJ2-3; maybe TRBD1 (5 bases). Germline lookup yields CDR1 SGHRS and CDR2 YFSETQ. Trimming pared 0 bases from V and 5 bases from J, leaving 10 bases between. The CDR3 is 14 residues long.

The CDR3 reads CASSPQGINQPQHF. CDR3 nucleotide sequence: TGTGCCAGCAGTCCACAGGGGATCAATCAGCCCCAGCATTTT. V usage is TRBV6-2 or TRBV6-3 and J usage is TRBJ1-5; 7 bases align to TRBD1. Trimming removed 5 bases from V and 3 bases from J; junction bases left unmatched: 4. The CDR3 sequence is 14 residues long. CDR1 MNHEY and CDR2 SVGEGT come from the germline V gene.

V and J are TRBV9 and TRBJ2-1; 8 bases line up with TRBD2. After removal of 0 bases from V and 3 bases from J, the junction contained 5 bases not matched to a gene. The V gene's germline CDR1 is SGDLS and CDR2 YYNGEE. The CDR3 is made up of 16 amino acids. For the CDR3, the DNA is TGTGCCAGCAGCGTAGTAGCGGGGCTATACTACAATGAGCAGTTCTTC. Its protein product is CASSVVAGLYYNEQFF.

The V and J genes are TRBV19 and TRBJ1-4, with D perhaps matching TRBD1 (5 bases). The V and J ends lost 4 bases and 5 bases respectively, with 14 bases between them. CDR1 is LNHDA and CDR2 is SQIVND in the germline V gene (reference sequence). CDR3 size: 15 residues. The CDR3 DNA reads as TGTGCCAGTAGTACAAGCCGGGGGGAAAATGAAAAACTGTTTTTT. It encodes CASSTSRGENEKLFF.

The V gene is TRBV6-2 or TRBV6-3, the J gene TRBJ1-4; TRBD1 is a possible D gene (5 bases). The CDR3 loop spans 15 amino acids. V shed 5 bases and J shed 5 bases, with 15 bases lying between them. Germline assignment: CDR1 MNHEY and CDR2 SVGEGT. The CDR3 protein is CASSPAGGLNEKLFF. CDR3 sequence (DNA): TGTGCCAGCAGTCCCGCCGGGGGTCTGAATGAAAAACTGTTTTTT.

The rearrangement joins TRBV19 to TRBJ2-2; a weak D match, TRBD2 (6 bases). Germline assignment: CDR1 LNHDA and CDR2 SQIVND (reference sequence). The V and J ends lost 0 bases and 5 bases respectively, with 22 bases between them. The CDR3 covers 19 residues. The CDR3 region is CASSIDRGGGARNTGELFF. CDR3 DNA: TGTGCCAGTAGTATAGATCGGGGAGGAGGAGCACGGAATACCGGGGAGCTGTTTTTT.

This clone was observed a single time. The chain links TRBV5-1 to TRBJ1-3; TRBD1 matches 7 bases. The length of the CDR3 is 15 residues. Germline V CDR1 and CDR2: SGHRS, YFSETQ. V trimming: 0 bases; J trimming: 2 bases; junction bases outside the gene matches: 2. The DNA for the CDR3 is TGCGCCAGCAGCTTGGACAGGGGAGCTGGAAACACCATATATTTT. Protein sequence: CASSLDRGAGNTIYF.

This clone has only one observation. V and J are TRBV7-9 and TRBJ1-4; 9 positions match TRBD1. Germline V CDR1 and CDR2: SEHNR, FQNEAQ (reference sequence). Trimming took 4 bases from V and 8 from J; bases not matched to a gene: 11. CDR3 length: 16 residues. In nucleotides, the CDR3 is TGTGCCAGCAGCTCCGGACAGGGGAGTTTGATAGAAAAACTGTTTTTT. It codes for CASSSGQGSLIEKLFF.

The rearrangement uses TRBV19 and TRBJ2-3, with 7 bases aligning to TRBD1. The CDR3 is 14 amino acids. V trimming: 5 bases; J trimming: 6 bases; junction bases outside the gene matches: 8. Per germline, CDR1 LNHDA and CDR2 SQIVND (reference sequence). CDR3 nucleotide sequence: TGTGCCAGTAGTGCCACGGACAGGCGTGATACGCAGTATTTT. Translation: CASSATDRRDTQYF.

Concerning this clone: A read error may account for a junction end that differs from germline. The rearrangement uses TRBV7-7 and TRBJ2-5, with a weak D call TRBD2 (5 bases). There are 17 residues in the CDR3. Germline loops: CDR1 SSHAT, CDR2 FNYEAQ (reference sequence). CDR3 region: CASSLALSALQEETQYF. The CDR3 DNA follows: TGTGCTAGCAGCTTAGCGCTGTCCGCACTGCAGGAAGAGACCCAGTACTTC.

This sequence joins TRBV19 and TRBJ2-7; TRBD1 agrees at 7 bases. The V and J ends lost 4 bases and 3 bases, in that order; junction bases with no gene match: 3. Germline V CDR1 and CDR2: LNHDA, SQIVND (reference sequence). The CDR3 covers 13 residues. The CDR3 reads CASSSRDSYEQYF. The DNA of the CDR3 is TGTGCCAGTAGTAGCCGGGACAGCTACGAGCAGTACTTC.

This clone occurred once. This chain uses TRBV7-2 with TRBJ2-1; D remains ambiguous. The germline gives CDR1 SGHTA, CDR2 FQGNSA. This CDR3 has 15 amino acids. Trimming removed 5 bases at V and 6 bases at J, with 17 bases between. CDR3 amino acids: CASSPLGGRTNEQFF. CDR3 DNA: TGTGCCAGCAGCCCTCTGGGTGGGCGCACCAATGAGCAGTTCTTC.